The present T cell receptor (beta chain) was sequenced within a study of graft-versus-host responses after intestinal transplantation. V gave up 0 bases and J gave up 3 bases, with 4 bases separating them. The germline CDR1 and CDR2 sequences are SGDLS and YYNGEE. The CDR3 sequence is 12 residues long. Graft tissue was processed to release intraepithelial and lamina propria lymphocytes. Here immunoSEQ multiplex PCR was the method, and the copy in TCRdb shows in-frame clones only, minus some. Among about 17,000 clones, around three quarters were seen once, and the ten largest hold about 8%. This rearrangement joins TRBV9 to TRBJ2-7; no definite D call. This receptor was taken from a human patient who received an intestinal transplant, so some T cells may come from the graft donor. The sample was ileum tissue, taken about 430 days after intestinal transplant. The CDR3 is CASSVASYEQYF. CDR3 sequence (DNA): TGTGCCAGCAGCGTAGCTAGCTACGAGCAGTACTTC. The whole variable domain, filled in from reference TRBV9 and TRBJ2-7, reads DSGVTQTPKHLITATGQRVTLRCSPRSGDLSVYWYQQSLDQGLQFLIQYYNGEERAKGNILERFSAQQFPDLHSELNLSSLELGDSALYFCASSVASYEQYFGPGTRLTVT.